This T cell receptor (beta chain) was sequenced in a study of cytomegalovirus exposure and HLA in healthy donors. Study-wide results and caveats: HLA alleles were associated with 16,951 TCR beta sequences in a later analysis at 0.05 false discovery rate.

Losses at the gene ends were 1 base for V and 0 bases for J; bases not matched to a gene: 4. Germline V gene sequence: CDR1 LGHNA, CDR2 YSLEER. The CDR3 contains 16 residues. The PCR had 60 Vbeta and 13 Jbeta primers. Some clones are missing from TCRdb's copy, which holds only in-frame ones; the method was immunoSEQ multiplex PCR. The sample contains about 170,000 clones, roughly 79% of which appear only once. Details on this clone: Antigen: not known.

The sequenced material came from PBMCs. This chain joins TRBV4-3 and TRBJ2-7; TRBD2 agrees at 9 bases. The receptor's source is a woman younger than 45 in good health and CMV-seropositive. The CDR3 loop is CASSQASGGSSYEQYF. The CDR3 nucleotides read TGCGCCAGCAGCCAAGCAAGCGGGGGGAGCTCCTACGAGCAGTACTTC.